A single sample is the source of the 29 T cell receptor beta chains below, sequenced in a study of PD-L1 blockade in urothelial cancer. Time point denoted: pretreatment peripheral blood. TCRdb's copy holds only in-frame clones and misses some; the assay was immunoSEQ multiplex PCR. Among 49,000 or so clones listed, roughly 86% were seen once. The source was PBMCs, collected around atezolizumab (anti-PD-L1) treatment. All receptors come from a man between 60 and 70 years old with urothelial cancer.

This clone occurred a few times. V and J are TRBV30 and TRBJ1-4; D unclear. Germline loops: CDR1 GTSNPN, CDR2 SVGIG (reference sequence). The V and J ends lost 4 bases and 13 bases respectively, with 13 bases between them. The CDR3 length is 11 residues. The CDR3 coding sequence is TGTGCCTGGACCTTCGCTCGGAGACTGTTTTTT. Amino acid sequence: CAWTFARRLFF.

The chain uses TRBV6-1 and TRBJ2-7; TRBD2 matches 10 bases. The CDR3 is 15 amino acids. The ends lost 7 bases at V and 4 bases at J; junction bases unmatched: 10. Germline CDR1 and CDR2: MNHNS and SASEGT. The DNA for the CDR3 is TGTGCCAGCAACACCCTAGCGGGAGCGTCGTACGAGCAGTACTTC. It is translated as CASNTLAGASYEQYF.

DNA of the CDR3: TGTGCCAGCAGTTCGACAGGGGGTGGAAACACCATATATTTT. This codes for CASSSTGGGNTIYF. The chain couples TRBV6-6 to TRBJ1-3, with 9 bases matching TRBD1. The junction had 1 base not matched to a gene; V was cut back by 4 bases and J by 3 bases. Per germline, CDR1 MNHNY and CDR2 SVGAGI (reference sequence). This CDR3 has 14 residues.

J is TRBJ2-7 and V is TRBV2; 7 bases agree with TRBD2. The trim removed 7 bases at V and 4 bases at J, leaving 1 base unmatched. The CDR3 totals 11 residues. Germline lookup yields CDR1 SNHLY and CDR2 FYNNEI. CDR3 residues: CASMGGYEQYF. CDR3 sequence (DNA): TGTGCCAGCATGGGAGGGTACGAGCAGTACTTC. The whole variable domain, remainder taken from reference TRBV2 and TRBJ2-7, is EPEVTQTPSHQVTQMGQEVILRCVPISNHLYFYWYRQILGQKVEFLVSFYNNEISEKSEIFDDQFSVERPDGSNFTLKIRSTKLEDSAMYFCASMGGYEQYFGPGTRLTVT.

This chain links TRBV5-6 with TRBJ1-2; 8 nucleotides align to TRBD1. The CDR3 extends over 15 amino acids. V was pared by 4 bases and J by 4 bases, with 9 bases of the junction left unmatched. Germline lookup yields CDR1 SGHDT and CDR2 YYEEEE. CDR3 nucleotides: TGTGCCAGCAGCGGCAGGGGGCGGATGGCCTATGGCTACACCTTC. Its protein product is CASSGRGRMAYGYTF.

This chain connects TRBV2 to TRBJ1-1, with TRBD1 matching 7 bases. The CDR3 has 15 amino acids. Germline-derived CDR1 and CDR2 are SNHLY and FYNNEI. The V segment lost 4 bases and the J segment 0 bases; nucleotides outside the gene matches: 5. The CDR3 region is CASSAWTGMNTEAFF. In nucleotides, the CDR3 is TGTGCCAGCAGTGCATGGACAGGCATGAACACTGAAGCTTTCTTT.

The CDR3 sequence is CASSDITGELFF. The DNA for the CDR3 is TGTGCCAGCAGCGACATTACCGGGGAGCTGTTTTTT. The rearrangement joins TRBV6-5 to TRBJ2-2; D remains ambiguous. Germline V gene lookup returns CDR1 MNHEY and CDR2 SVGAGI. The CDR3 contains 12 residues. V dropped 6 bases and J dropped 5 bases, with 7 bases sitting between them.

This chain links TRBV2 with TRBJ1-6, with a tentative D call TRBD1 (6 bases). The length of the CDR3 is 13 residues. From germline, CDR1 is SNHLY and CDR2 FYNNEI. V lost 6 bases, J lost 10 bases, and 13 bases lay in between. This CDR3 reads CASRGGTQSPLHF. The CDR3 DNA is TGTGCCAGCAGGGGGGGGACACAGTCACCCCTCCACTTT. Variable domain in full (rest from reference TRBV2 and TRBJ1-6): EPEVTQTPSHQVTQMGQEVILRCVPISNHLYFYWYRQILGQKVEFLVSFYNNEISEKSEIFDDQFSVERPDGSNFTLKIRSTKLEDSAMYFCASRGGTQSPLHFGNGTRLTVT.

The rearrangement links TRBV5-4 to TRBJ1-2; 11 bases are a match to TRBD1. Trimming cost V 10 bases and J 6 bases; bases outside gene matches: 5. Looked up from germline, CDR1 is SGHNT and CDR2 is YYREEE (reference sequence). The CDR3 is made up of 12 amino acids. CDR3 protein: CASGQGGNGYTF. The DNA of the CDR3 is TGTGCCTCGGGACAGGGGGGAAATGGCTACACCTTC.

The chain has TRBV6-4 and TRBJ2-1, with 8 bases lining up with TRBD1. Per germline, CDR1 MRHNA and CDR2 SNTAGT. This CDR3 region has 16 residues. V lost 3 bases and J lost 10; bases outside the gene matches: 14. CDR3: CASSETGQGSIKEQFF. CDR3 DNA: TGTGCCAGCAGTGAGACAGGACAGGGATCAATTAAAGAGCAGTTCTTC.

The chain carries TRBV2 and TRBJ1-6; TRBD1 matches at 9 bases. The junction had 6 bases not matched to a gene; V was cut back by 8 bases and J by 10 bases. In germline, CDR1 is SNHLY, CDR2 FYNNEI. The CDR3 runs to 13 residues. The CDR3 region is CASLGQGGSPLHF. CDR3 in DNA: TGTGCCAGCCTGGGACAGGGTGGCTCACCCCTCCACTTT.

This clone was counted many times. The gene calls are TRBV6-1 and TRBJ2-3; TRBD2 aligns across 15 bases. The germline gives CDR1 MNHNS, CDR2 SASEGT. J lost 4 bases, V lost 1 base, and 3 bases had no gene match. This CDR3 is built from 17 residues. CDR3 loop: CASSEVGTSGRPDTQYF. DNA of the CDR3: TGTGCCAGCAGTGAAGTTGGGACTAGCGGGAGGCCAGATACGCAGTATTTT.

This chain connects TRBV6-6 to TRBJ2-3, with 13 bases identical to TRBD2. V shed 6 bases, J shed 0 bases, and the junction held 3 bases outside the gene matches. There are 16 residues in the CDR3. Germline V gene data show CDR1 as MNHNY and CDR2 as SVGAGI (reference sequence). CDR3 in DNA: TGTGCCAGCAGGGGACTAGCGGGAAATAGCACAGATACGCAGTATTTT. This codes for CASRGLAGNSTDTQYF.

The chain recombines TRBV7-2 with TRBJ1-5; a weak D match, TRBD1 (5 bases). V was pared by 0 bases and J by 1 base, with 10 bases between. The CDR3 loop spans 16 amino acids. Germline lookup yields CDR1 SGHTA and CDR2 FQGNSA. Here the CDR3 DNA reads TGTGCCAGCAGCTTAGCAGGGGCCGTAAGCAATCAGCCCCAGCATTTT. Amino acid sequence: CASSLAGAVSNQPQHF.

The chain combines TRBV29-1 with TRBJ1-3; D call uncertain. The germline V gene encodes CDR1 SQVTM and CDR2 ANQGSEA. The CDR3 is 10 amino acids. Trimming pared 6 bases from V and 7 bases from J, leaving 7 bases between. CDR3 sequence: CSVASNTIYF. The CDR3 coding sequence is TGCAGCGTCGCGAGTAACACCATATATTTT.

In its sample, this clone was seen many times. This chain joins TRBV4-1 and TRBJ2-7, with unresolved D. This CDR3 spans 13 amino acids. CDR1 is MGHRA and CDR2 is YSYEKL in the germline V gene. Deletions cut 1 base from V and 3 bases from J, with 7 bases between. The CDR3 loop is CASSQVSYYEQYF. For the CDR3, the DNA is TGCGCCAGCAGCCAAGTAAGCTACTACGAGCAGTACTTC.

The DNA of the CDR3 is TGTGCCAGCAGCGTAGGAGAAGGGGGCGTCTACGAGCAGTACTTC. It codes for CASSVGEGGVYEQYF. This chain connects TRBV9 to TRBJ2-7; the match to TRBD1 covers 7 bases. This CDR3 region has 15 residues. From germline, CDR1 is SGDLS and CDR2 YYNGEE. V was pared by 0 bases and J by 3 bases, with 6 bases of the junction left unmatched. Combining the CDR3 with reference TRBV9 and TRBJ2-7 gives the whole variable domain DSGVTQTPKHLITATGQRVTLRCSPRSGDLSVYWYQQSLDQGLQFLIQYYNGEERAKGNILERFSAQQFPDLHSELNLSSLELGDSALYFCASSVGEGGVYEQYFGPGTRLTVT.

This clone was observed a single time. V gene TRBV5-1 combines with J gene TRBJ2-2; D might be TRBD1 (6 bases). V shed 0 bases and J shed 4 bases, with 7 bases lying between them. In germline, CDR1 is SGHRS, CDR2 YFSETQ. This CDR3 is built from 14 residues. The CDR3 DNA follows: TGCGCCAGCAGCTTGGACAGGGCCACCGGGGAGCTGTTTTTT. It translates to CASSLDRATGELFF.

The CDR3 nucleotides read TGCGCCAGCAGCCAAGACCAGGTGTTTGAGTTCTTC. Amino acid sequence: CASSQDQVFEFF. V usage is TRBV4-1 and J usage is TRBJ2-1; no firm D call. CDR1 and CDR2 from the germline V gene are MGHRA and YSYEKL. The V and J ends lost 0 bases and 14 bases respectively, with 11 bases between them. This CDR3 contains 12 residues.

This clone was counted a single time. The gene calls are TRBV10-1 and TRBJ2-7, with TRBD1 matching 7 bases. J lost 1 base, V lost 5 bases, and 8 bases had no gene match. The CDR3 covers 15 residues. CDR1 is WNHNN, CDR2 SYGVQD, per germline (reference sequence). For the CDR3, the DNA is TGCGCCAGCAGTTTTTTCCGACAGGGATCCTACGAGCAGTACTTC. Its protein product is CASSFFRQGSYEQYF.

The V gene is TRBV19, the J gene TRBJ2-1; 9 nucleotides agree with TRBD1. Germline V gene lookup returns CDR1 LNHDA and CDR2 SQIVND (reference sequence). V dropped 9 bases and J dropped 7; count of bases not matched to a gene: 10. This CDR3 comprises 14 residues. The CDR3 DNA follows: TGTGCCAGCTGGCCGGGACAGGGTCGTAATGAGCAGTTCTTC. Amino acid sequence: CASWPGQGRNEQFF. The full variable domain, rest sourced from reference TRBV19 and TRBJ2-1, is DGGITQSPKYLFRKEGQNVTLSCEQNLNHDAMYWYRQDPGQGLRLIYYSQIVNDFQKGDIAEGYSVSREKKESFPLTVTSAQKNPTAFYLCASWPGQGRNEQFFGPGTRLTVL.

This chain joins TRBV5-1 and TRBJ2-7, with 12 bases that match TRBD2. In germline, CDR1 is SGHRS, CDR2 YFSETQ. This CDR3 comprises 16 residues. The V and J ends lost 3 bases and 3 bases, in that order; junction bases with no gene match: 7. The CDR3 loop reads CASSSLAGGINYEQYF. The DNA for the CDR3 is TGCGCCAGCAGCTCACTAGCGGGAGGAATCAACTACGAGCAGTACTTC.

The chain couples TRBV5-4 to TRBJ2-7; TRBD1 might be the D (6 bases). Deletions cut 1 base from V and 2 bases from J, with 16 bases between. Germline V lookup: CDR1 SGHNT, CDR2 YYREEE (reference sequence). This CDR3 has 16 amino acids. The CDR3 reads CASSLFQGTKTYEQYF. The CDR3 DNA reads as TGTGCCAGCAGCTTGTTTCAGGGGACAAAAACCTACGAGCAGTACTTC.

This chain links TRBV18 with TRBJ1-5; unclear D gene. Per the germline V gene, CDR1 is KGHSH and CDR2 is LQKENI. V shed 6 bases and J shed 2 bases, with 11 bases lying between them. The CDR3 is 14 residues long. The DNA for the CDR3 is TGTGCCAGCTCGAGTGGAGGGCGCAATCAGCCCCAGCATTTT. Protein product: CASSSGGRNQPQHF.

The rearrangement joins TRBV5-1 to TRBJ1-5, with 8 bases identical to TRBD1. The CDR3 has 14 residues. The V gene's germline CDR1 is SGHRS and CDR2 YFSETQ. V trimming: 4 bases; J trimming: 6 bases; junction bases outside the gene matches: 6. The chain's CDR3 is CASSPGQGAQPQHF. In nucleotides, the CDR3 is TGCGCCAGCAGCCCCGGACAGGGCGCTCAGCCCCAGCATTTT.

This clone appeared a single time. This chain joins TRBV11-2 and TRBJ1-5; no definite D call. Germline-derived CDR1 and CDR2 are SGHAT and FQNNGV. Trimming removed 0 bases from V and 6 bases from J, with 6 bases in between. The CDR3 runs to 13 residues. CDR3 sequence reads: CASSLDLSQPQHF. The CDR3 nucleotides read TGTGCCAGCAGCTTAGATTTATCTCAGCCCCAGCATTTT.

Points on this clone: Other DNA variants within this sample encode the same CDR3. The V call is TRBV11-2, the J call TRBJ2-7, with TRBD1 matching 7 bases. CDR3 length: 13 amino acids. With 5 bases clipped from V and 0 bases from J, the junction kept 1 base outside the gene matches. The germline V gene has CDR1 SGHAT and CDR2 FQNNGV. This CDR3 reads CASSRDSSYEQYF. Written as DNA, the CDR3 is TGTGCCAGCAGCCGGGACAGCTCCTACGAGCAGTACTTC.

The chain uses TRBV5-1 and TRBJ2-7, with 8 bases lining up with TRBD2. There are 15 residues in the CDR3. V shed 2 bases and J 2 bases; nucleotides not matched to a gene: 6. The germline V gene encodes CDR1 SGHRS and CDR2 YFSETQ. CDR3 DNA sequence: TGCGCCAGCAGCTTTTCGGGGGGGATCACCTACGAGCAGTACTTC. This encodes CASSFSGGITYEQYF.

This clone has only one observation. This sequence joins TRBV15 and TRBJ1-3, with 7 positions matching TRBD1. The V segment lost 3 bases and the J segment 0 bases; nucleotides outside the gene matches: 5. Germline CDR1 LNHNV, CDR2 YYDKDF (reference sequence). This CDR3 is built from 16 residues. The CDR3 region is CATSRARDSSGNTIYF. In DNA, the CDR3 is TGTGCCACCAGCAGGGCCAGGGACAGCTCTGGAAACACCATATATTTT.